Given below is one T cell receptor (beta chain) in context. What it binds is not known. The data stem from a study of T cells in Graves' hyperthyroidism and ophthalmopathy. Study at large: At initial diagnosis, before any treatment had begun, peripheral blood was obtained.

Hyperthyroidism in the patients, aged 18 to 65, was newly diagnosed and under 2 months in duration. Criteria for exclusion of patients were uncontrolled infection, other autoimmune disease, pregnancy or lactation. Study observations and caveats: Ophthalmopathy stood apart from stable hyperthyroidism in a 13 V-J model.

RNA transcripts gave rise to amplified TCR beta CDR3 regions. The study used the HTBI primer set for a first-round RT-PCR of the TCR CDR3. Each CDR3 protein is one row after TCRdb ran MiXCR on the multiplex PCR reads. Of 650,000 to 700,000 distinct CDR3 sequences listed, 17% are singletons. This CDR3 has 15 amino acids. With 4 bases removed from V and 3 bases from J, the gap between germline ends came to 16 bases. Looked up from germline, CDR1 is MGHRA and CDR2 is YSYEKL. V and J are TRBV4-1 and TRBJ2-7, with TRBD2 as a possible D gene (5 bases). This receptor was identified in a man aged 50 or older with Graves' hyperthyroidism. Sequences were obtained from blood. CDR3 amino acids: CASSRAGAVVYEQYF. The CDR3 nucleotides are TGCGCCAGCAGCCGCGCGGGTGCTGTGGTCTACGAGCAGTACTTC.